The next 32 T cell receptor beta chains were all read from a single sample in a study of CD8 T cells in ankylosing spondylitis. TCRdb independently ran MiXCR on the 5' RACE reads; one entry per CDR3 protein. In the table there are under 400,000 distinct CDR3 sequences, roughly 12% of which are singletons. The sequencing input was blood, either unsorted or a sorted T cell fraction (not recorded which). These receptors came from a female donor with ankylosing spondylitis or in good health (not recorded which).

The chain has TRBV5-1 and TRBJ2-7; 8 nucleotides align to TRBD1. CDR3 length: 15 residues. From germline, CDR1 is SGHRS and CDR2 YFSETQ. The junction had 9 bases not matched to a gene; V was cut back by 4 bases and J by 3 bases. CDR3 nucleotides: TGCGCCAGCAGCACCTGGACAGGGACCAACTACGAGCAGTACTTC. It yields the protein CASSTWTGTNYEQYF.

This clonotype was counted at least ten times. V and J are TRBV7-8 and TRBJ1-3, with D possibly matching TRBD1 (5 bases). The germline V gene has CDR1 SGHVS and CDR2 FQNEAQ. V was cut by 7 bases and J by 8 bases, with 15 bases left in between. This CDR3 spans 13 amino acids. The DNA for the CDR3 is TGTGCCAGCACCACTATAGCCAGGGACACCATATATTTT. This gives the protein CASTTIARDTIYF.

In its sample, this clonotype was seen a few times. This sequence joins TRBV5-1 and TRBJ2-3, with D uncertain. V dropped 0 bases and J dropped 9 bases, with 11 bases sitting between them. The CDR3 sequence is 13 residues long. Germline V gives CDR1 SGHRS, CDR2 YFSETQ. CDR3 sequence reads: CASSLVMLDTQYF. CDR3 nucleotide sequence: TGCGCCAGCAGCTTGGTGATGCTAGACACGCAGTATTTT.

The V and J genes are TRBV29-1 and TRBJ1-2, with D possibly matching TRBD1 (6 bases). Between the trimmed V and J ends, which lost 3 bases and 8 bases, there was a span of 16 bases. CDR1 and CDR2 (germline): SQVTM, ANQGSEA. The CDR3 spans 13 residues. The CDR3 DNA sequence: TGCAGCGTTGAGGGGGGGCGACCGGGGGGCTACACCTTC. Protein product: CSVEGGRPGGYTF.

This clonotype was seen at least ten times. The chain joins TRBV5-1 to TRBJ2-4; D is undetermined. With 1 base removed from V and 3 bases from J, the gap between germline ends came to 11 bases. Germline-derived CDR1 and CDR2 are SGHRS and YFSETQ. This CDR3 is built from 15 residues. The CDR3, as DNA: TGCGCCAGCAGCTTGCCAGGTATCGACAAAAACATTCAGTACTTC. This codes for CASSLPGIDKNIQYF.

The chain is built from TRBV5-1 and TRBJ2-7, with D uncertain. CDR1 is SGHRS and CDR2 is YFSETQ in the germline V gene. The CDR3 spans 15 residues. V gave up 0 bases and J gave up 4 bases, with 14 bases separating them. The CDR3 is CASSLGADPKYEQYF. The CDR3 nucleotides read TGCGCCAGCAGCTTGGGCGCAGATCCAAAATACGAGCAGTACTTC.

The V gene is TRBV6-1, the J gene TRBJ2-7; TRBD2 aligns across 10 bases. In germline, CDR1 is MNHNS, CDR2 SASEGT. Trimming removed 11 bases from V and 6 bases from J; junction bases left unmatched: 13. This CDR3 contains 14 residues. The CDR3 nucleotides are TGTGCCTGCTTAGCGGGGACTAGCGCATTCGAGCAGTACTTC. Translation: CACLAGTSAFEQYF.

This clonotype was seen ten or more times. The CDR3: CSSGDLDTEAFF. CDR3 coding DNA: TGCAGCTCCGGGGACCTAGACACTGAAGCTTTCTTT. V is TRBV29-1 and J is TRBJ1-1; D might be TRBD1 (5 bases). Trimming pared 8 bases from V and 3 bases from J, leaving 13 bases between. CDR3 length equals 12 residues. The germline V gene has CDR1 SQVTM and CDR2 ANQGSEA.

The chain carries TRBV7-2 and TRBJ1-1; D remains ambiguous. Trimming took 5 bases from V and 5 from J, leaving 15 bases between them. Germline CDR1 reads SGHTA; CDR2 reads FQGNSA. The CDR3 runs 14 residues. The CDR3 reads CASSTGLGETEAFF. DNA for the CDR3: TGTGCCAGCAGCACCGGGCTCGGTGAGACTGAAGCTTTCTTT. The full variable domain, with the rest looked up from reference TRBV7-2 and TRBJ1-1, is GAGVSQSPSNKVTEKGKDVELRCDPISGHTALYWYRQSLGQGLEFLIYFQGNSAPDKSGLPSDRFSAERTGGSVSTLTIQRTQQEDSAVYLCASSTGLGETEAFFGQGTRLTVV.

The V and J genes are TRBV7-2 and TRBJ2-7, with a weak D call TRBD2 (5 bases). Trimming took 6 bases from V and 6 from J, leaving 18 bases between them. This CDR3 has 14 amino acids. Germline V CDR1 and CDR2: SGHTA, FQGNSA. The CDR3 sequence: CASRYDTRGSEQYF. CDR3 nucleotide sequence: TGTGCCAGCAGATATGATACTAGAGGCAGCGAGCAGTACTTC.

The CDR3 nucleotides are TGTGCCAGCAGCTTAGGAGGACAGGGGACAGATACGCAGTATTTT. Residues: CASSLGGQGTDTQYF. V is TRBV11-2 and J is TRBJ2-3; 9 nucleotides align to TRBD1. CDR3 length: 15 amino acids. The trim removed 1 base at V and 3 bases at J, leaving 2 bases unmatched. CDR1 SGHAT and CDR2 FQNNGV come from the germline V gene.

This clonotype has at least ten counts. The J gene is TRBJ2-5, the V gene TRBV7-2; D not certain. Trimming removed 1 base from V and 1 base from J, with 4 bases in between. This CDR3 has 13 amino acids. The germline V gene has CDR1 SGHTA and CDR2 FQGNSA. DNA for the CDR3: TGTGCCAGCAGCTTAGTCCCCCAAGAGACCCAGTACTTC. Encoded protein: CASSLVPQETQYF.

This clonotype came up a few times. The chain couples TRBV20-1 to TRBJ1-1, with 7 bases aligning to TRBD1. Germline V lookup: CDR1 DFQATT, CDR2 SNEGSKA (reference sequence). The CDR3 loop spans 15 amino acids. V shed 6 bases and J 0 bases; nucleotides not matched to a gene: 10. The CDR3 reads CSARDSRGVNTEAFF. The CDR3 DNA reads as TGCAGTGCGCGGGACAGCCGTGGGGTGAACACTGAAGCTTTCTTT.

This clonotype occurred many times. The gene calls are TRBV20-1 and TRBJ1-5; D not certain. Trimming pared 6 bases from V and 0 bases from J, leaving 9 bases between. The germline V gene has CDR1 DFQATT and CDR2 SNEGSKA (reference sequence). The CDR3 is made up of 13 amino acids. This chain's CDR3 is CSALESSNQPQHF. For the CDR3, the DNA is TGCAGTGCCCTAGAAAGTAGCAATCAGCCCCAGCATTTT.

This clonotype has a handful of counts. The V call is TRBV10-3, the J call TRBJ2-7, with D perhaps TRBD1 (6 bases). Germline CDR1 and CDR2: ENHRY and SYGVKD. V dropped 9 bases and J dropped 7 bases, with 22 bases sitting between them. The CDR3 contains 14 residues. As DNA, the CDR3 is TGTGCCATTTGGGACATCGCGGTCCATGGGGAGCAGTACTTC. The encoded protein is CAIWDIAVHGEQYF.

This clonotype was counted ten times or more. This chain connects TRBV6-5 to TRBJ2-1; possible D gene TRBD1, 6 bases. Trimming removed 2 bases from V and 0 bases from J, with 8 bases in between. This CDR3 has 15 amino acids. CDR1 MNHEY and CDR2 SVGAGI come from the germline V gene. CDR3 loop: CASSYRGSSYNEQFF. DNA for the CDR3: TGTGCCAGCAGTTACAGGGGGTCCTCCTACAATGAGCAGTTCTTC.

For this clonotype: A clone one base away is much larger, so this may be a read error. The J gene is TRBJ2-7, the V gene TRBV29-1; 7 nucleotides match TRBD2. The germline gives CDR1 SQVTM, CDR2 ANQGSEA. This CDR3 has 12 amino acids. Trimming cost V 7 bases and J 6 bases; bases outside gene matches: 9. This CDR3 reads CSAQWGGCEQYF. CDR3 sequence (DNA): TGCAGCGCTCAGTGGGGGGGTTGCGAGCAGTACTTC.

The table lists this clonotype with many counts. The chain carries TRBV12-3 or TRBV12-4 and TRBJ1-2; D ambiguous. The CDR3 has 13 residues. V lost 3 bases and J 7 bases, leaving 12 bases between the germline ends. CDR3 DNA: TGTGCCAGCAGTTTCCCCGGGAAAGGTGGCTACACCTTC. It translates to CASSFPGKGGYTF.

The rearrangement joins TRBV30 to TRBJ1-2, with 7 bases matching TRBD1. The CDR3 is made up of 13 amino acids. Trimming removed 5 bases from V and 0 bases from J; junction bases left unmatched: 3. Germline V lookup: CDR1 GTSNPN, CDR2 SVGIG (reference sequence). The CDR3 nucleotides read TGTGCCTGGGGACAGGTTGCTAACTATGGCTACACCTTC. Residues: CAWGQVANYGYTF.

The J gene is TRBJ2-3, the V gene TRBV20-1; 10 bases align to TRBD2. Germline loops: CDR1 DFQATT, CDR2 SNEGSKA (reference sequence). J was trimmed by 5 bases and V by 4 bases; bases with no gene match: 9. The CDR3 is 15 residues long. Here the CDR3 reads CSATLLAGVIDTQYF. The CDR3 DNA sequence: TGCAGTGCTACCTTGCTAGCGGGAGTTATAGATACGCAGTATTTT.

This clonotype was observed many times. This chain connects TRBV29-1 to TRBJ1-1; 12 nucleotides agree with TRBD1. This CDR3 is 17 amino acids long. Germline loops: CDR1 SQVTM, CDR2 ANQGSEA. V gave up 0 bases and J gave up 7 bases; unmatched junction bases: 12. CDR3 protein: CSVEDRGGTGGAGEAFF. CDR3 DNA sequence: TGCAGCGTTGAAGATAGGGGAGGGACAGGGGGCGCAGGTGAAGCTTTCTTT. The variable domain in full, completed from reference TRBV29-1 and TRBJ1-1, reads SAVISQKPSRDICQRGTSLTIQCQVDSQVTMMFWYRQQPGQSLTLIATANQGSEATYESGFVIDKFPISRPNLTFSTLTVSNMSPEDSSIYLCSVEDRGGTGGAGEAFFGQGTRLTVV.

There are many counts of this clonotype. CDR3 DNA sequence: TGTGCCAGCAGCTTGTCGATTACTAGCGGGAGCTACGAGCAGTACTTC. It encodes CASSLSITSGSYEQYF. The V gene is TRBV5-5, the J gene TRBJ2-7; 11 bases are shared with TRBD2. Germline V gives CDR1 SGHKS, CDR2 YYEKEE (reference sequence). The V gene end was trimmed by 1 base and the J gene end by 3 bases; junction bases not matched to a gene: 6. The CDR3 has 16 residues.

Many counts were recorded for this clonotype. The chain uses TRBV20-1 and TRBJ1-6; 7 positions agree with TRBD1. The CDR3 contains 14 residues. Unmatched junction bases numbered 9, after V lost 5 bases and J lost 8 bases. Looked up from germline, CDR1 is DFQATT and CDR2 is SNEGSKA (reference sequence). This chain's CDR3 is CSASGQAKDSPLHF. CDR3 nucleotides: TGCAGTGCTTCCGGACAGGCTAAGGATTCACCCCTCCACTTT.

This clonotype was counted ten times or more. The chain uses TRBV5-6 and TRBJ1-2; no definite D call. Germline assignment: CDR1 SGHDT and CDR2 YYEEEE. V lost 3 bases and J 5 bases, leaving 23 bases between the germline ends. The CDR3 is 17 residues long. The CDR3 DNA reads TGTGCCAGCAGCTCTACATCGTGGGGTCCATTCAAATATGGCTACACCTTC. As protein: CASSSTSWGPFKYGYTF.

This clonotype was seen many times. The chain is built from TRBV10-2 and TRBJ2-3; 10 bases fit TRBD2. The CDR3 has 14 residues. Germline V gene data show CDR1 as WSHSY and CDR2 as SAAADI. With V trimmed by 8 bases and J by 4 bases, 6 bases remained unmatched. The CDR3 is CASQSGGAPDTQYF. The CDR3 region has the DNA TGCGCCAGCCAAAGCGGGGGGGCGCCAGATACGCAGTATTTT.

This clonotype was seen repeatedly, ten times or more. CDR3 sequence: CASSLEATGYEQYF. CDR3 bases: TGTGCCAGCAGCTTAGAAGCCACCGGGTACGAGCAGTACTTC. The chain joins TRBV7-2 to TRBJ2-7, with unresolved D. The CDR3 covers 14 residues. CDR1 SGHTA and CDR2 FQGNSA come from the germline V gene. Trimming shortened V by 1 base and J by 4 bases, and 11 bases separated the two germline ends.

This clonotype has a count of ten or more. The rearrangement links TRBV5-1 to TRBJ1-1, with 9 positions matching TRBD1. This CDR3 contains 16 residues. V lost 4 bases, J lost 4 bases, and 11 bases stayed unmatched. Germline V gene sequence: CDR1 SGHRS, CDR2 YFSETQ. CDR3 sequence reads: CASSRWTGAVGTEAFF. The CDR3 nucleotides are TGCGCCAGCAGCAGGTGGACAGGGGCGGTGGGCACTGAAGCTTTCTTT.

This clonotype was found many times. V is TRBV12-3 or TRBV12-4 and J is TRBJ2-7; no definite D call. Deletions cut 1 base from V and 7 bases from J, with 5 bases between. The CDR3 extends over 11 amino acids. CDR3 bases: TGTGCCAGCAGTTTAGTTGGGGAGCAGTACTTC. Amino acids: CASSLVGEQYF.

This chain joins TRBV11-2 and TRBJ2-1; 12 nucleotides agree with TRBD2. After removal of 1 base from V and 3 bases from J, the junction contained 1 base not matched to a gene. The length of the CDR3 is 16 residues. CDR1 is SGHAT and CDR2 is FQNNGV in the germline V gene. This CDR3 is CASSLGGLAGYNEQFF. CDR3 DNA sequence: TGTGCCAGCAGCTTAGGGGGACTAGCGGGCTACAATGAGCAGTTCTTC.

This clonotype turned up a few times. The rearrangement joins TRBV12-3 or TRBV12-4 to TRBJ2-7, with 10 bases aligning to TRBD1. The CDR3 is 13 residues long. The V and J ends lost 6 bases and 2 bases, in that order; junction bases with no gene match: 1. Written as DNA, the CDR3 is TGTGCCAGCAGGGGGACAGGGGCCTACGAGCAGTACTTC. Translating gives CASRGTGAYEQYF.

This clonotype came up a few times. This chain joins TRBV4-3 and TRBJ2-3; D not certain. CDR1 is LGHNA, CDR2 YSLEER, per germline. CDR3 size: 17 residues. V shed 0 bases and J shed 4 bases, with 17 bases lying between them. CDR3 amino acids: CASSQEGVAAIPDTQYF. The CDR3 DNA is TGCGCCAGCAGCCAAGAGGGCGTAGCCGCGATCCCAGATACGCAGTATTTT.

The chain uses TRBV20-1 and TRBJ2-5, with 12 bases lining up with TRBD2. The trim removed 2 bases at V and 2 bases at J, leaving 3 bases unmatched. Germline values: CDR1 DFQATT, CDR2 SNEGSKA (reference sequence). The CDR3 is made up of 15 amino acids. The chain's CDR3 is CSARPTSGSQETQYF. The DNA of the CDR3 is TGCAGTGCTAGACCGACTAGCGGGAGTCAAGAGACCCAGTACTTC.